This entry describes one TCR beta chain. Its matching antigen is unknown. The junction departs from the called germline gene at one end, perhaps through a read error. Germline V gene sequence: CDR1 LGHDT, CDR2 YNNKEL (reference sequence). There are 17 residues in the CDR3. The sample originates from a study of identical twins. Regarding the study as a whole: Researchers reported excess low generation probability among twin-shared out-of-frame alpha sequences. Diverse VJ usage suggested most zero-insertion clonotypes were not invariant T cells.

TCRdb used MiXCR to reprocess the 5' RACE reads, holding one entry per CDR3 protein. The data show 200,000 or so distinct CDR3 sequences, more than 15% seen once. These data were also filed under a second study, of T cells expressing NK-cell markers. That investigation notes: The contribution of dominant NKG2C+ clonotypes to CD8+ T cells in about six donors was roughly 1.0-7.0%.

Sequenced input: CD8+ T cells sorted from blood. The V call is TRBV3-1, the J call TRBJ2-5, with 7 bases that match TRBD2. The receptor was isolated from a woman aged 18-29 years in good health. In DNA form, the CDR3 reads TGTGCCAGCTGCCAAGATCCTAGCGGAGCAAGCCTAGAGACCCAGTACTTC. Translating it yields CASCQDPSGASLETQYF.